Listed here is a single T cell receptor beta chain. Its antigen is not yet known. Base qualities were left out, and no much larger clone turns up one base away. The immunoSEQ Assay, which uses bias-controlled multiplex PCR amplification of genomic DNA, was used to profile TCRbeta CDR3 regions. The authors' analysis ran thus. To quantify the absolute abundance of each unique TCRbeta CDR3 region, the sequences were collapsed and filtered. Differential abundance was tested with two models: a binomial (Fisher-equivalent) model and a beta-binomial model that adds time-dependent variance fitted from healthy donors. Clones with fewer than 5 combined templates were excluded, and clones with Benjamini-Hochberg FDR below 0.01 were called differentially abundant. Using the form v = (b*log(k)+a)^2, the beta-binomial variance was modeled as a function of the total template count across the two samples. TCRdb obtained this table from immuneACCESS and retained in-frame rearrangements with V and J assigned. These tables miss some clones; where compared with another copy, unresolved V genes account for less than half of the shortfall, and the remainder is unexplained. The V and J calls and the clone size are those of that table, but D and trimming were determined from the DNA. For this sample the table gives around 120,000 clones, of which roughly 91% were detected only once. The ten largest clonotypes hold 15% to 20% of the sample.

During the collection period, no infections or other immune events were recorded for the healthy donors. Time-dependent variance in a beta-binomial model of T-cell clone differential abundance was calibrated using healthy-donor blood repertoires as a training cohort. There were roughly 10 healthy donors in the training cohort, of whom 3 were female and 7 were male. The donors were between roughly 25 and 70 years old, with an average age of roughly 40 years. Obtained from a commercial supplier, whole blood was collected from each healthy donor at three time points set about 2 weeks apart. For immunosequencing, genomic DNA was extracted from unsorted whole blood. The sample comes from a study of identifying expanded T cells in peripheral blood (dated 2019 in TCRdb). Study-wide context: Technical replicates were generated by sequencing separate aliquots of the same genomic DNA pool, and four replicates were compared pairwise. General study outcomes and caveats: Variance in clone template counts between roughly 2-week samples significantly increased with total template count across all healthy donors. The authors expected that biological variance in healthy repertoires might rise further over much longer intervals, such as months to years. Across all healthy-donor time intervals, the beta-binomial model significantly cut both the number of clones called differentially abundant and the false-positive rate. Between technical replicates the binomial model flagged approximately 1.1 differentially abundant clones, whereas over around 2 weeks the binomial model flagged about 16.4 and over roughly four weeks approximately 20.

Cut back by 4 bases and 1 base, the V and J ends lie 19 bases apart. The germline V gene sets CDR1 to SQVTM and CDR2 to ANQGSEA. The CDR3, from cysteine to phenylalanine, totals 16 residues. The entry retains the CDR3 DNA only, 48 bases that are in frame from base 1. The chain was built from TRBV29-1 and TRBJ1-1, and perhaps TRBD1 as D gene, on 5 matching bases. The sample comprised blood. The sequence derives from a person between 18 and 75 years old in good health. The CDR3 protein is CSVARRGAVTNTEAFF. The DNA reads TGCAGCGTTGCCCGAAGAGGGGCAGTTACGAACACTGAAGCTTTCTTT.